The rows below give T cell receptor beta chains drawn from one sample of a study of blood T cell repertoires in COVID-19. Assay used: immunoSEQ multiplex PCR; TCRdb lists only in-frame clones, some missing. The profile shows about 230,000 clones, less than 90% of them singletons. Sequencing used PBMCs or T cells enriched from blood (not recorded which). The source is a woman in her 50s in a cohort exposed to, infected with or recovered from COVID-19 (not recorded which). CDR3s include the opening cysteine and the closing phenylalanine or tryptophan. Fields, in order: clone size, J gene, V gene, D gene, CDR3 DNA, CDR3 protein. The D gene is left open where the match is weak. Size is stated for part of the rows, as once, few or many counts, or as a class when the clone is expanded.

size: NA; J: TRBJ1-1; V: TRBV7-2; D: NA; DNA: TGTGCCAGCAGCTTGGGCCAAAACACTGAAGCTTTCTTT; CDR3: CASSLGQNTEAFF
size: NA; J: TRBJ1-3; V: TRBV9; D: TRBD1; DNA: TGTGCCAGCAGCTCCAGGGGGCTCTCTGGAAACACCATATATTTT; CDR3: CASSSRGLSGNTIYF
size: NA; J: TRBJ2-1; V: TRBV4-1; D: TRBD1; DNA: TGCGCCAGCAGCCAATATCGGACAGGGGTTGGAAATGAGCAGTTCTTC; CDR3: CASSQYRTGVGNEQFF
size: NA; J: TRBJ2-1; V: TRBV7-2; D: NA; DNA: TGTGCCAGCACGAGGGGGGGCTCCTACAATGAGCAGTTCTTC; CDR3: CASTRGGSYNEQFF
size: few; J: TRBJ2-2; V: TRBV19; D: NA; DNA: TGTGCCAGTAGCCTTACAGGCACCGGGGAGCTGTTTTTT; CDR3: CASSLTGTGELFF
size: NA; J: TRBJ2-3; V: TRBV5-6; D: NA; DNA: TGTGCCAGCAGCCAATCCCCGGGGGGCGCAGATACGCAGTATTTT; CDR3: CASSQSPGGADTQYF
size: few; J: TRBJ2-2; V: TRBV3-1/TRBV3-2; D: TRBD2; DNA: TGTGCCAGCAGCCATCGCGGACTAGCGGGAAACGCGAACACCGGGGAGCTGTTTTTT; CDR3: CASSHRGLAGNANTGELFF
size: NA; J: TRBJ2-1; V: TRBV6-5; D: NA; DNA: TGTGCCAGCAGTTTCGGGGTCTACAATGAGCAGTTCTTC; CDR3: CASSFGVYNEQFF
size: NA; J: TRBJ2-4; V: TRBV18; D: NA; DNA: TGTGCCAGCTCACCACCGTCGGGGTACGGAAACATTCAGTACTTC; CDR3: CASSPPSGYGNIQYF
size: NA; J: TRBJ2-1; V: TRBV5-1; D: NA; DNA: TGCGCCAGCAGCTTTGAGTTCAATGAGCAGTTCTTC; CDR3: CASSFEFNEQFF
size: NA; J: TRBJ1-6; V: TRBV15; D: NA; DNA: TGTGCCACCAGCAGCGGTTCTAATTCACCCCTCCACTTT; CDR3: CATSSGSNSPLHF
size: NA; J: TRBJ2-5; V: TRBV18; D: NA; DNA: TGTGCCAGCTCACTAAGCCAAAACGGCCAAGAGACCCAGTACTTC; CDR3: CASSLSQNGQETQYF
size: once; J: TRBJ2-2; V: TRBV7-2; D: NA; DNA: TGTGCCAGCAGCCCCGTGGCTGTGAACACCGGGGAGCTGTTTTTT; CDR3: CASSPVAVNTGELFF
size: NA; J: TRBJ1-5; V: TRBV5-8; D: TRBD1; DNA: TGTGCCAGCAGCTTTGACAGGGAGCGTTATCCCCAGCATTTT; CDR3: CASSFDRERYPQHF
size: NA; J: TRBJ1-1; V: TRBV6-5; D: TRBD1; DNA: TGTGCCAGCAGTTGGACAGGGAACACTGAAGCTTTCTTT; CDR3: CASSWTGNTEAFF
size: NA; J: TRBJ1-3; V: TRBV5-1; D: NA; DNA: TGCGCCAGCAGCTTGGGACACTCTGGAAACACCATATATTTT; CDR3: CASSLGHSGNTIYF
size: many; J: TRBJ1-5; V: TRBV4-1; D: TRBD1; DNA: TGCGCCAGCAGTTCAGGACAGGGGAATCAGCCCCAGCATTTT; CDR3: CASSSGQGNQPQHF
size: NA; J: TRBJ2-3; V: TRBV19; D: NA; DNA: TGTGCCAGTAGTAGCGGACTCACAGATACGCAGTATTTT; CDR3: CASSSGLTDTQYF
size: once; J: TRBJ2-1; V: TRBV11-2; D: NA; DNA: TGTGTCAGCAGCTCACGGGCTAGGCGGGGAATCTCCTACAATGAGCAGTTCTTC; CDR3: CVSSSRARRGISYNEQFF
size: NA; J: TRBJ1-1; V: TRBV7-2; D: TRBD1; DNA: TGTGCCAGCAGCTATTACAGGGGGAACACTGAAGCTTTCTTT; CDR3: CASSYYRGNTEAFF
size: NA; J: TRBJ2-1; V: TRBV21-1; D: NA; DNA: TGTGCCAGCAGCTCGCGGACTAGCGGGGGGTCCAATGAGCAGTTCTTC; CDR3: CASSSRTSGGSNEQFF
size: NA; J: TRBJ1-1; V: TRBV7-2; D: NA; DNA: TGTGCCAGCAGCTTAGCGGCAGGGGCCTTAAACACTGAAGCTTTCTTT; CDR3: CASSLAAGALNTEAFF
size: few; J: TRBJ2-7; V: TRBV6-5; D: NA; DNA: TGTGCCAGCAGTTCACATGAAAGCTCCTACGAGCAGTACTTC; CDR3: CASSSHESSYEQYF
size: NA; J: TRBJ1-3; V: TRBV7-9; D: TRBD1; DNA: TGTGCCAGCAGCTTAGATATGAGACAGGGTAATGGAAACACCATATATTTT; CDR3: CASSLDMRQGNGNTIYF
size: NA; J: TRBJ2-5; V: TRBV19; D: NA; DNA: TGTGCCAGTAGTAACAGGGCACGGGAGACCCAGTACTTC; CDR3: CASSNRARETQYF
size: NA; J: TRBJ2-1; V: TRBV12-3/TRBV12-4; D: NA; DNA: TGTGCCAGCAGGGGGCGAGCAGCTGAGCAGTTCTTC; CDR3: CASRGRAAEQFF
size: NA; J: TRBJ1-6; V: TRBV10-3; D: TRBD1; DNA: TGTGCCATCAGTGAGGGACACTTAGGGACAGTCGGTTCACCCCTCCACTTT; CDR3: CAISEGHLGTVGSPLHF
size: NA; J: TRBJ1-5; V: TRBV7-4; D: TRBD1; DNA: TGTGCCAGCAGCTGTTTCCGACAGGGGAACGGTTATAGCAATCAGCCCCAGCATTTT; CDR3: CASSCFRQGNGYSNQPQHF
size: NA; J: TRBJ2-3; V: TRBV29-1; D: NA; DNA: TGCAGCGTTGACGGGGTCAGCAGCACAGATACGCAGTATTTT; CDR3: CSVDGVSSTDTQYF
size: NA; J: TRBJ2-7; V: TRBV5-1; D: TRBD1; DNA: TGCGCCAGCAGCGTAGCACAGGGGTACGAGCAGTACTTC; CDR3: CASSVAQGYEQYF
size: NA; J: TRBJ1-2; V: TRBV19; D: TRBD1; DNA: TGTGCCAGCTCAACCGGGACAGACACCTATGGCTACACCTTC; CDR3: CASSTGTDTYGYTF
size: few; J: TRBJ1-5; V: TRBV18; D: NA; DNA: TGTGCCAGCTCACCAGTTCAGGCCCGCAATCAGCCCCAGCATTTT; CDR3: CASSPVQARNQPQHF
size: few; J: TRBJ2-7; V: TRBV10-3; D: NA; DNA: TGTGCCATCAGTAGGGCACAGGCTTTCTACGAGCAGTACTTC; CDR3: CAISRAQAFYEQYF
size: NA; J: TRBJ2-1; V: TRBV24-1; D: NA; DNA: TGTGCCACCAGTGATCCCGGGGGGCCCTACAATGAGCAGTTCTTC; CDR3: CATSDPGGPYNEQFF
size: NA; J: TRBJ2-1; V: TRBV27; D: NA; DNA: TGTGCCAGCAGTTTCAAGCGAGACAATGAGCAGTTCTTC; CDR3: CASSFKRDNEQFF
size: NA; J: TRBJ2-5; V: TRBV10-3; D: TRBD1; DNA: TGTGCCATCAGCTCAGGGGGCCTTCGGTCAGAGACCCAGTACTTC; CDR3: CAISSGGLRSETQYF
size: few; J: TRBJ2-7; V: TRBV4-1; D: NA; DNA: TGCGCCAGCAGCCAAGCTCCCTTCGGACAGCTCTCCTACGAGCAGTACTTC; CDR3: CASSQAPFGQLSYEQYF
size: NA; J: TRBJ2-3; V: TRBV9; D: NA; DNA: TGTGCCAGCAGCGTAGATCAAGGGGCGCGCGATACGCAGTATTTT; CDR3: CASSVDQGARDTQYF
size: NA; J: TRBJ1-2; V: TRBV14; D: NA; DNA: TGTGCCAGCAGCGCACAGGGAAACTATGGCTACACCTTC; CDR3: CASSAQGNYGYTF
size: NA; J: TRBJ1-5; V: TRBV29-1; D: NA; DNA: TGCAGCGTTGCTGACGGACTCATCGGCAATCAGCCCCAGCATTTT; CDR3: CSVADGLIGNQPQHF
size: NA; J: TRBJ2-7; V: TRBV7-6; D: NA; DNA: TGTGCCAGCAGCCCCCGCCGGGACATAACCTACGAGCAGTACTTC; CDR3: CASSPRRDITYEQYF
size: NA; J: TRBJ2-2; V: TRBV29-1; D: NA; DNA: TGCAGCGTTGTAGTAGGACTTCTGAACACCGGGGAGCTGTTTTTT; CDR3: CSVVVGLLNTGELFF
size: NA; J: TRBJ1-1; V: TRBV15; D: NA; DNA: TGTGCCACCAGGGGTGGAGCCACGAACACTGAAGCTTTCTTT; CDR3: CATRGGATNTEAFF
size: NA; J: TRBJ2-5; V: TRBV7-2; D: TRBD2; DNA: TGTGCCAGCAGCTTTGGTAGCGGGGGGTTACAAGAGACCCAGTACTTC; CDR3: CASSFGSGGLQETQYF